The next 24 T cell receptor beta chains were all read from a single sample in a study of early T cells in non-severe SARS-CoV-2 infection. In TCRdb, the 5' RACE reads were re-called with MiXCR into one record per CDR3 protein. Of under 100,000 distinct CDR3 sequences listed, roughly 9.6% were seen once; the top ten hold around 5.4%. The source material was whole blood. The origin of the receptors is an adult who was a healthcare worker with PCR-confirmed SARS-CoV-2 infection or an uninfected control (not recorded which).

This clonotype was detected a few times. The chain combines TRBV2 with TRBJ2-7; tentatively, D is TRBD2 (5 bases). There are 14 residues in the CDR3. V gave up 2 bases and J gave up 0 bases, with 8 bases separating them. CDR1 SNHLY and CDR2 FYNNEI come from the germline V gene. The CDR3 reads CASSELANSYEQYF. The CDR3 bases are TGTGCCAGCAGTGAACTAGCCAACTCCTACGAGCAGTACTTC.

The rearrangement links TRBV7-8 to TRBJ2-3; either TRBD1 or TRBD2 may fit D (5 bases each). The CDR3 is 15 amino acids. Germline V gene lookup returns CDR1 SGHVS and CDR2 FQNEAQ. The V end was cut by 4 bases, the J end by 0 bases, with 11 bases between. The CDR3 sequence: CASSWGWASTDTQYF. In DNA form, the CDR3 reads TGTGCCAGCAGCTGGGGGTGGGCTAGCACAGATACGCAGTATTTT.

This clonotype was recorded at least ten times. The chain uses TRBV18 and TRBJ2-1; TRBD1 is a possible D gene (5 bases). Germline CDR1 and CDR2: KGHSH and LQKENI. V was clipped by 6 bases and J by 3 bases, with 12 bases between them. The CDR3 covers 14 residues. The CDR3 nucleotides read TGTGCCAGCTCGCAGGGATCCCTCTACAATGAGCAGTTCTTC. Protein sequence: CASSQGSLYNEQFF.

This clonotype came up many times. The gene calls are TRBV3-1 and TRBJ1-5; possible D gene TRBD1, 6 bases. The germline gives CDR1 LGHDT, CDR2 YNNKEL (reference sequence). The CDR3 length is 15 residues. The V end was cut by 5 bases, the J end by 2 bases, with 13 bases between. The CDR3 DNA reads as TGTGCCAGCAGCGGTCAGGGGAATGGCAATCAGCCCCAGCATTTT. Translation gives CASSGQGNGNQPQHF.

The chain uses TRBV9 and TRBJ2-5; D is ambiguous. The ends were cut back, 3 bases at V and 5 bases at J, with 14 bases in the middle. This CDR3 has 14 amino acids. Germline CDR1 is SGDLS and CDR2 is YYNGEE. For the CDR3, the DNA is TGTGCCAGCAGCGGTGAGGAACTTGGGGAGACCCAGTACTTC. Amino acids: CASSGEELGETQYF.

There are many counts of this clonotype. CDR3 sequence (DNA): TGTGCCAGCTCACCACGGTCCGCATCTGACACTGAAGCTTTCTTT. This gives the protein CASSPRSASDTEAFF. J is TRBJ1-1 and V is TRBV18, with D unclear. V was trimmed by 1 base and J by 3 bases, leaving 12 bases between them. There are 15 residues in the CDR3. Germline V gene lookup returns CDR1 KGHSH and CDR2 LQKENI.

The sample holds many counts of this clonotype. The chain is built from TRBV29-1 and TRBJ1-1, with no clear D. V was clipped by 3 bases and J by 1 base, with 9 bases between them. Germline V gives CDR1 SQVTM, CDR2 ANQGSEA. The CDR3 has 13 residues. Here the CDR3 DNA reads TGCAGCGTTGAGCCGGGATGGAACACTGAAGCTTTCTTT. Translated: CSVEPGWNTEAFF.

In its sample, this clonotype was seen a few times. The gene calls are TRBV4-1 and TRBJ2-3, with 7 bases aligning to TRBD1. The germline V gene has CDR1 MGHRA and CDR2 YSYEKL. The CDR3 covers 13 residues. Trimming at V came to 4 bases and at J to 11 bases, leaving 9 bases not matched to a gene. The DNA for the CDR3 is TGCGCCAGCAGCCCTGTCGACAGGGTACGGCAGTATTTT. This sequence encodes CASSPVDRVRQYF.

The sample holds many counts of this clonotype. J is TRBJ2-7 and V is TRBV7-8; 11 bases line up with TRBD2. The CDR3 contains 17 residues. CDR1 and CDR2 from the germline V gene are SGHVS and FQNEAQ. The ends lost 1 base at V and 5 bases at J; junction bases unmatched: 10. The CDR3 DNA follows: TGTGCCAGCAGCTTAGGGCCCACTAGCGGGAGTGGCCACGAGCAGTACTTC. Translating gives CASSLGPTSGSGHEQYF.

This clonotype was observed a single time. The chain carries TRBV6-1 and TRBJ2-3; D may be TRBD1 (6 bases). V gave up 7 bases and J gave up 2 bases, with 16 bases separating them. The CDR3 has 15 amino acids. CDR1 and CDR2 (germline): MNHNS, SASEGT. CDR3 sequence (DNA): TGTGCCAGCAACAGGGACCTCTTATACACAGATACGCAGTATTTT. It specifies CASNRDLLYTDTQYF.

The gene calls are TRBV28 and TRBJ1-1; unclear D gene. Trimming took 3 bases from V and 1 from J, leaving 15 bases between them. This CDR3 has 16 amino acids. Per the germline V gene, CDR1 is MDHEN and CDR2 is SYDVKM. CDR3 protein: CASSLPPTLGNTEAFF. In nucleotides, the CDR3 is TGTGCCAGCAGTTTGCCACCTACCCTTGGGAACACTGAAGCTTTCTTT. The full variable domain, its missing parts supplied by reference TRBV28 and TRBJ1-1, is DVKVTQSSRYLVKRTGEKVFLECVQDMDHENMFWYRQDPGLGLRLIYFSYDVKMKEKGDIPEGYSVSREKKERFSLILESASTNQTSMYLCASSLPPTLGNTEAFFGQGTRLTVV.

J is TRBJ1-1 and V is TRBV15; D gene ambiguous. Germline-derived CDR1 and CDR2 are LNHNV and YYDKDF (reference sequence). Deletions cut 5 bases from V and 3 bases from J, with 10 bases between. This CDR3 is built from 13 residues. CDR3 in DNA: TGTGCCACCAGCCGCGGGGAGGACACTGAAGCTTTCTTT. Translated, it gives CATSRGEDTEAFF.

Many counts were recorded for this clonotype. In nucleotides, the CDR3 is TGTGCCAGCAGCAGGGGGCAAAGCTATGGCTACACCTTC. Its protein is CASSRGQSYGYTF. The rearrangement joins TRBV6-1 to TRBJ1-2, with 8 nucleotides matching TRBD1. The ends lost 6 bases at V and 4 bases at J; junction bases unmatched: 4. This CDR3 contains 13 residues. Looked up from germline, CDR1 is MNHNS and CDR2 is SASEGT.

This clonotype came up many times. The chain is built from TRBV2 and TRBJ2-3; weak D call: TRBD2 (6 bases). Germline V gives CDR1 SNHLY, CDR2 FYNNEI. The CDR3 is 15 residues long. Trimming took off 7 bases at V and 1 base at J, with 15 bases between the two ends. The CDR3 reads CASIAGLSGTDTQYF. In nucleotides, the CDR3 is TGTGCCAGCATCGCGGGGCTATCGGGCACAGATACGCAGTATTTT.

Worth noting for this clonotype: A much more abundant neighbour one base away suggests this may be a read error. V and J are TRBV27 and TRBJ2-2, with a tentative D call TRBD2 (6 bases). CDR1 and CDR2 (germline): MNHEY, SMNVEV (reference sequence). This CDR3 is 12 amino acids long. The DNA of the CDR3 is TGTGTCGGCGGGGCTTACACCGGGGAGCTGTTTTTT. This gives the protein CVGGAYTGELFF.

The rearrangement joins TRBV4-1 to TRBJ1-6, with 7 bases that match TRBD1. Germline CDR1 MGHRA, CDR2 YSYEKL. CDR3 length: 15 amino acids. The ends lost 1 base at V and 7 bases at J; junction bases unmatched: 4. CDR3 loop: CASSQGQGNNSPLHF. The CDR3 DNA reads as TGCGCCAGCAGCCAAGGACAGGGAAACAATTCACCCCTCCACTTT.

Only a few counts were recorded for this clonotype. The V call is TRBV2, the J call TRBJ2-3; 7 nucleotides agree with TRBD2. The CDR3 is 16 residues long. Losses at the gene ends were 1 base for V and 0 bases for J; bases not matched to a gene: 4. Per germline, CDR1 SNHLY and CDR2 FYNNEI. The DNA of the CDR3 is TGTGCCAGCAGTGAAGTGGCGGGGGAAAGCACAGATACGCAGTATTTT. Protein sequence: CASSEVAGESTDTQYF.

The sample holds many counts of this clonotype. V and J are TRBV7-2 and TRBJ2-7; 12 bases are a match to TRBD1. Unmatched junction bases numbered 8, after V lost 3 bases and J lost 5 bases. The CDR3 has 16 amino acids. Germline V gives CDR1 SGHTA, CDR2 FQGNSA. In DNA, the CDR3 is TGTGCCAGCAGCTTGGTGCCGGGACAGGGGGCTCACGAGCAGTACTTC. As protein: CASSLVPGQGAHEQYF.

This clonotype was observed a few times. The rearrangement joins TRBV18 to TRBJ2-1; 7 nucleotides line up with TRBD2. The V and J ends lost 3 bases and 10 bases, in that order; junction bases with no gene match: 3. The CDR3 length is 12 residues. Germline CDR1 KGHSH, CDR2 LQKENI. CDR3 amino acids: CASSPSREEQFF. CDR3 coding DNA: TGTGCCAGCTCACCTTCGCGGGAGGAGCAGTTCTTC.

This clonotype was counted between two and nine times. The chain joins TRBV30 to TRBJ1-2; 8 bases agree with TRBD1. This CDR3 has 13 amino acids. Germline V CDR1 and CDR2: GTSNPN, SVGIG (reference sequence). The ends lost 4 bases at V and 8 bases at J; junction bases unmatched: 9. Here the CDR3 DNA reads TGTGCCTGGACCCCAGGGACAGGAGGGGGCTACACCTTC. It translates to CAWTPGTGGGYTF.

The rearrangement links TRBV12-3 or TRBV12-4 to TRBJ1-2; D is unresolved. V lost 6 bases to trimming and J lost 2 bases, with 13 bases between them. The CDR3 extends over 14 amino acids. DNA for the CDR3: TGTGCCAGCAGACCCGACGCCGCCAACTATGGCTACACCTTC. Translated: CASRPDAANYGYTF.

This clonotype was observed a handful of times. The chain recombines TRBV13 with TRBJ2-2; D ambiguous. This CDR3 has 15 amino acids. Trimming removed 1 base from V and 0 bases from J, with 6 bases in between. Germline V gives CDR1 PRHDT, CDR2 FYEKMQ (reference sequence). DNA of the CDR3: TGTGCCAGCAGCTTAGCGACCACGAACACCGGGGAGCTGTTTTTT. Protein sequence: CASSLATTNTGELFF.

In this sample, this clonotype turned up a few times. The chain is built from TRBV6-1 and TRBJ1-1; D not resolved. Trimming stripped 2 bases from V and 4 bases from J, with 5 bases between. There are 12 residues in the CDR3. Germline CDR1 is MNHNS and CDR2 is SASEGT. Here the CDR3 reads CASSEIRTEAFF. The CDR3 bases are TGTGCCAGCAGTGAAATCCGCACTGAAGCTTTCTTT.

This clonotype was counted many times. CDR3 region: CASSPGTGGNQPQHF. The CDR3 DNA reads as TGTGCCAGCAGCCCCGGTACAGGGGGAAATCAGCCCCAGCATTTT. V is TRBV28 and J is TRBJ1-5; 8 bases align to TRBD1. CDR1 is MDHEN and CDR2 is SYDVKM in the germline V gene. The junction had 8 bases not matched to a gene; V was cut back by 6 bases and J by 4 bases. The CDR3 runs to 15 residues.